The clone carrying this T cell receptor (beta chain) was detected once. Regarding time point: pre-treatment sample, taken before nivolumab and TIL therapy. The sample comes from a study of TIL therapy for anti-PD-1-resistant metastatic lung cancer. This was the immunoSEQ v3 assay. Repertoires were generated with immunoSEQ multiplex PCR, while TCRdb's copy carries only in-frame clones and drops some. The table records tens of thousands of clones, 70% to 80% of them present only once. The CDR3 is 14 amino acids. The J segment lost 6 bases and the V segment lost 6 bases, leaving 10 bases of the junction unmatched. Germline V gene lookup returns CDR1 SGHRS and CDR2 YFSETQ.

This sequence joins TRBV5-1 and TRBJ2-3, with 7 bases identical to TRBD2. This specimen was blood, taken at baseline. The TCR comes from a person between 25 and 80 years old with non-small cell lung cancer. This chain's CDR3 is CASTSGAASDTQYF. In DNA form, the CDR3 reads TGCGCCAGCACGAGCGGGGCGGCGTCGGATACGCAGTATTTT.